Listed here are 9 T cell receptor beta chains from one sample, sequenced in a study of early T cells in non-severe SARS-CoV-2 infection. TCRdb re-analysed the 5' RACE reads in MiXCR, keeping a single row per CDR3 protein. Counted here are more than 50,000 distinct CDR3 sequences, 12% occurring once; the ten biggest clones make up roughly a tenth. Material for sequencing was whole blood. The receptors were sampled from an adult who was a healthcare worker with PCR-confirmed SARS-CoV-2 infection or an uninfected control (not recorded which).

The chain employs TRBV3-1 and TRBJ2-1; 8 bases agree with TRBD2. The germline CDR1 and CDR2 sequences are LGHDT and YNNKEL (reference sequence). The V gene end was trimmed by 4 bases and the J gene end by 3 bases; junction bases not matched to a gene: 8. CDR3 length: 16 residues. For the CDR3, the DNA is TGTGCCAGCAGCCCTATGGGGCGGGGGGTCTACAATGAGCAGTTCTTC. This gives the protein CASSPMGRGVYNEQFF.

In this sample, this clonotype turned up a few times. The J gene is TRBJ2-2, the V gene TRBV21-1; the table's D call of TRBD2 was not tested on the DNA. TRBV21-1 is listed as a pseudogene. This CDR3 contains 16 residues. CDR3: CASSSLEGRGAGELFF. In nucleotides, the CDR3 is TGTGCCAGCAGCAGTCTCGAGGGCAGAGGTGCCGGGGAGCTGTTTTTT.

This clonotype showed up many times. V is TRBV19 and J is TRBJ1-5, with no clear D. This CDR3 is built from 12 residues. CDR1 and CDR2 (germline): LNHDA, SQIVND (reference sequence). Deletions cut 10 bases from V and 3 bases from J, with 10 bases between. CDR3 loop: CATAADNQPQHF. The CDR3 region has the DNA TGTGCCACCGCCGCTGACAATCAGCCCCAGCATTTT.

As DNA, the CDR3 is TGTGCCAGCAGGCTCGGACTAGCGGGAACAGATACGCAGTATTTT. Translated: CASRLGLAGTDTQYF. The V call is TRBV7-2, the J call TRBJ2-3; 12 bases are a match to TRBD2. Trimming at V came to 6 bases and at J to 3 bases, leaving 4 bases not matched to a gene. Germline V gives CDR1 SGHTA, CDR2 FQGNSA. The CDR3 has 15 amino acids.

This clonotype was seen at least ten times. The chain couples TRBV29-1 to TRBJ1-1, with 7 bases that match TRBD1. With 6 bases clipped from V and 1 base from J, the junction kept 8 bases outside the gene matches. The CDR3 has 14 amino acids. Germline V CDR1 and CDR2: SQVTM, ANQGSEA. CDR3 sequence reads: CSVARQGGNTEAFF. CDR3 DNA sequence: TGCAGCGTCGCACGACAGGGAGGGAACACTGAAGCTTTCTTT. The variable domain in full, completed from reference TRBV29-1 and TRBJ1-1, reads SAVISQKPSRDICQRGTSLTIQCQVDSQVTMMFWYRQQPGQSLTLIATANQGSEATYESGFVIDKFPISRPNLTFSTLTVSNMSPEDSSIYLCSVARQGGNTEAFFGQGTRLTVV.

This clonotype was seen a few times. J is TRBJ2-7 and V is TRBV7-8; 13 bases align to TRBD2. The CDR3 is made up of 18 amino acids. The germline V gene encodes CDR1 SGHVS and CDR2 FQNEAQ. J was trimmed by 4 bases and V by 5 bases; bases with no gene match: 14. The CDR3 nucleotides read TGTGCCAGCAGCCAAGGTGGGGGACTAGCGGGGACACTTTACGAGCAGTACTTC. Residues: CASSQGGGLAGTLYEQYF.

This clonotype has a count of ten or more. In nucleotides, the CDR3 is TGTGCCAGCAGCTTAGGCTTGAGGACTAGCAATGAGCAGTTCTTC. This gives the protein CASSLGLRTSNEQFF. The gene calls are TRBV7-2 and TRBJ2-1; 7 nucleotides line up with TRBD2. The CDR3 covers 15 residues. J lost 6 bases, V lost 1 base, and 6 bases had no gene match. Germline V gene sequence: CDR1 SGHTA, CDR2 FQGNSA.

J is TRBJ1-4 and V is TRBV11-3, with D uncertain. The germline V and J ends were trimmed by 1 base and 12 bases, with 15 bases remaining between them. Germline CDR1 SGHNT, CDR2 YENEEA. The CDR3 length is 14 residues. CDR3 DNA: TGTGCCAGCAGCTTAGCAACGAGAGGAGGAGAACTGTTTTTT. It encodes CASSLATRGGELFF.

This clonotype was counted at least ten times. Compared with germline, one end of the junction differs, possibly owing to a read error. The V call is TRBV20-1, the J call TRBJ2-3, with 13 bases identical to TRBD2. The CDR3 contains 11 residues. The germline gives CDR1 DFQATT, CDR2 SNEGSKA (reference sequence). CDR3 DNA: TGCAGTGCTCGGACTAGCGGGAGTTTACATTTT. Protein: CSARTSGSLHF.